The 32 T cell receptor beta chains presented below share a single source sample, sequenced in a study of blood T cell repertoires in COVID-19. Libraries were prepared by immunoSEQ multiplex PCR; TCRdb keeps only in-frame clonotypes and omits some of them. Among 250,000 to 350,000 clones, around 87% were seen once, and the ten largest hold about 7.8%. The material sequenced was peripheral blood. These receptors were collected from a woman aged 50 to 60 who had recovered from COVID-19.

The chain recombines TRBV7-9 with TRBJ1-3; possible D gene TRBD1, 5 bases. V dropped 3 bases and J dropped 4 bases, with 16 bases sitting between them. Germline V gives CDR1 SEHNR, CDR2 FQNEAQ (reference sequence). This CDR3 is 16 amino acids long. This CDR3 is CASSLSRGTGGNTIYF. DNA for the CDR3: TGTGCCAGCAGCTTGAGCCGCGGGACGGGAGGAAACACCATATATTTT.

This sequence joins TRBV6-5 and TRBJ2-7, with D uncertain. Germline V gene sequence: CDR1 MNHEY, CDR2 SVGAGI. The CDR3 loop spans 15 amino acids. The V and J ends lost 2 bases and 2 bases respectively, with 13 bases between them. This CDR3 is CASSYSPTVTYEQYF. CDR3 nucleotides: TGTGCCAGCAGTTACAGCCCCACAGTTACCTACGAGCAGTACTTC.

The chain uses TRBV7-2 and TRBJ1-1, with a possible D match to TRBD1 (5 bases). The CDR3 runs 14 residues. Germline loops: CDR1 SGHTA, CDR2 FQGNSA. V lost 5 bases, J lost 2 bases, and 12 bases lay in between. CDR3 nucleotide sequence: TGTGCCAGCAGCCTGGAGGGGATAAACACTGAAGCTTTCTTT. Translation: CASSLEGINTEAFF.

The V and J genes are TRBV3-1 (or the pseudogene TRBV3-2) and TRBJ2-1, with D tentatively TRBD1 (6 bases). This CDR3 comprises 17 residues. Germline CDR1 is LGHDT and CDR2 is YNNKEL (reference sequence). The ends were cut back, 0 bases at V and 6 bases at J, with 18 bases in the middle. CDR3 DNA: TGTGCCAGCAGCCAAGATATGAGGCGGGCCAGGGGCAATGAGCAGTTCTTC. Amino acids: CASSQDMRRARGNEQFF.

In this sample, this clone turned up once. The V and J genes are TRBV6-1 and TRBJ2-5, with 10 bases aligning to TRBD2. Germline loops: CDR1 MNHNS, CDR2 SASEGT. The CDR3 has 15 residues. The V and J ends lost 1 base and 4 bases, in that order; junction bases with no gene match: 3. CDR3 bases: TGTGCCAGCAGTGAAGTGGCTAGCGGGAGAGAGACCCAGTACTTC. This translates into CASSEVASGRETQYF.

The rearrangement links TRBV27 to TRBJ2-7, with TRBD2 as a possible D gene (6 bases). Germline-derived CDR1 and CDR2 are MNHEY and SMNVEV (reference sequence). The CDR3 is 13 residues long. Trimming shortened V by 3 bases and J by 5 bases, and 11 bases separated the two germline ends. The CDR3 DNA sequence: TGTGCCAGCAGTTTTGGGGGGATCGACGAGCAGTACTTC. Its translation: CASSFGGIDEQYF.

The rearrangement uses TRBV7-3 and TRBJ2-3, with a weak D call TRBD2 (5 bases). Trimming removed 4 bases at V and 1 base at J, with 12 bases between. The CDR3 covers 15 residues. Germline CDR1 reads SGHTA; CDR2 reads FQGTGA. The DNA of the CDR3 is TGTGCCAGCAGCTCCCCGGGATCGGGCACAGATACGCAGTATTTT. Its protein product is CASSSPGSGTDTQYF.

This clone appeared once. The chain joins TRBV28 to TRBJ1-2, with D tentatively TRBD1 (5 bases). The CDR3 consists of 14 residues. CDR1 and CDR2 (germline): MDHEN, SYDVKM. The V gene lost 1 base and the J gene lost 2 bases, with 8 bases spanning the gap. The CDR3 bases are TGTGCCAGCAGTTTATACAGGTCGAACTATGGCTACACCTTC. Translating gives CASSLYRSNYGYTF.

The gene calls are TRBV5-5 and TRBJ2-2, with 9 nucleotides matching TRBD1. V lost 4 bases to trimming and J lost 3 bases; unmatched junction nucleotides: 7. CDR3 length equals 16 residues. The germline V gene has CDR1 SGHKS and CDR2 YYEKEE (reference sequence). The CDR3 sequence: CASSRGQGGHTGELFF. The CDR3 DNA reads TGTGCCAGCAGCAGGGGACAGGGCGGGCACACCGGGGAGCTGTTTTTT.

This clone has just one count. The V gene is TRBV5-4, the J gene TRBJ1-5; tentative D call: TRBD1 (6 bases). The CDR3 is 14 residues long. From germline, CDR1 is SGHNT and CDR2 YYREEE (reference sequence). Trimming removed 4 bases from V and 6 bases from J, with 14 bases in between. CDR3 DNA sequence: TGTGCCAGCAGCCGGGGGGGGCCCGGTCAGCCCCAGCATTTT. Protein sequence: CASSRGGPGQPQHF.

This clone was seen only once. The rearrangement links TRBV19 to TRBJ1-5; a possible D gene is TRBD1 (5 bases). Per the germline V gene, CDR1 is LNHDA and CDR2 is SQIVND (reference sequence). The CDR3 covers 14 residues. Trimming stripped 7 bases from V and 2 bases from J, with 12 bases between. CDR3 in amino acids: CASTRGRGNQPQHF. The CDR3 DNA reads as TGTGCCAGTACAAGGGGAAGGGGCAATCAGCCCCAGCATTTT.

This chain uses TRBV4-1 with TRBJ1-2; D unclear. V was clipped by 4 bases and J by 6 bases, with 18 bases between them. The germline V gene encodes CDR1 MGHRA and CDR2 YSYEKL. The CDR3 spans 15 residues. The CDR3 here is CASSPEDQVYHGYTF. As DNA, the CDR3 is TGCGCCAGCAGCCCCGAAGACCAGGTCTACCATGGCTACACCTTC.

This clone appeared once. The rearrangement links TRBV6-2 or TRBV6-3 to TRBJ1-2; perhaps TRBD1 as D (5 bases). The V gene's germline CDR1 is MNHEY and CDR2 SVGEGT. Trimming cost V 2 bases and J 8 bases, with 15 bases left between them. The CDR3 has 14 residues. The CDR3 here is CASSYAGRVMGYTF. CDR3 sequence (DNA): TGTGCCAGCAGTTACGCCGGCAGGGTCATGGGCTACACCTTC.

The CDR3 sequence is CASSQGRGWNTEAFF. The CDR3 DNA reads TGCGCCAGCAGCCAAGGGCGGGGTTGGAACACTGAAGCTTTCTTT. The chain recombines TRBV4-3 with TRBJ1-1; D is ambiguous. The V gene's germline CDR1 is LGHNA and CDR2 YSLEER. Deletions cut 1 base from V and 1 base from J, with 10 bases between. CDR3 length: 15 amino acids.

This chain uses TRBV14 with TRBJ2-7; TRBD1 might be the D (7 bases). V gave up 1 base and J gave up 5 bases, with 21 bases separating them. This CDR3 comprises 17 residues. Germline values: CDR1 SGHDN, CDR2 FVKESK. The CDR3 loop reads CASSQVGGTADRDEQYF. CDR3 in DNA: TGTGCCAGCAGCCAAGTAGGCGGGACAGCTGACCGGGACGAGCAGTACTTC.

This clone was counted once. The chain combines TRBV28 with TRBJ1-5; the match to TRBD1 covers 10 bases. The J segment lost 4 bases and the V segment lost 5 bases, leaving 14 bases of the junction unmatched. The length of the CDR3 is 18 residues. Germline loops: CDR1 MDHEN, CDR2 SYDVKM. The CDR3 coding sequence is TGTGCCAGCAGTCCAATAGGACAGGGGGGAAGGGGGAATCAGCCCCAGCATTTT. It is translated as CASSPIGQGGRGNQPQHF.

CDR3 region: CASSLGLPLGPQHF. As DNA, the CDR3 is TGTGCCAGCAGTCTAGGCCTCCCCCTGGGGCCCCAGCATTTT. This chain links TRBV28 with TRBJ1-5; D uncertain. The CDR3 runs to 14 residues. The V and J ends lost 5 bases and 9 bases respectively, with 17 bases between them. Germline assignment: CDR1 MDHEN and CDR2 SYDVKM. The whole variable domain, filled in from reference TRBV28 and TRBJ1-5, reads DVKVTQSSRYLVKRTGEKVFLECVQDMDHENMFWYRQDPGLGLRLIYFSYDVKMKEKGDIPEGYSVSREKKERFSLILESASTNQTSMYLCASSLGLPLGPQHFGDGTRLSIL.

V and J are TRBV19 and TRBJ1-5; weak D call: TRBD1 (5 bases). V was pared by 7 bases and J by 1 base, with 14 bases between. The CDR3 has 15 amino acids. The V gene's germline CDR1 is LNHDA and CDR2 SQIVND (reference sequence). The CDR3 bases are TGTGCCAGTAAAAAGGGGCGCAGGAGCAATCAGCCCCAGCATTTT. Its protein product is CASKKGRRSNQPQHF.

V is TRBV2 and J is TRBJ1-1; D is ambiguous. CDR1 SNHLY and CDR2 FYNNEI come from the germline V gene. V lost 4 bases, J lost 1 base, and 7 bases lay in between. The CDR3 length is 13 residues. CDR3 nucleotide sequence: TGTGCCAGCAGTGGGGCCGCGAACACTGAAGCTTTCTTT. It encodes CASSGAANTEAFF. The variable domain in full, with the rest retrieved from reference TRBV2 and TRBJ1-1, is EPEVTQTPSHQVTQMGQEVILRCVPISNHLYFYWYRQILGQKVEFLVSFYNNEISEKSEIFDDQFSVERPDGSNFTLKIRSTKLEDSAMYFCASSGAANTEAFFGQGTRLTVV.

The chain recombines TRBV18 with TRBJ2-1; 9 bases align to TRBD1. Germline V gene data show CDR1 as KGHSH and CDR2 as LQKENI. V shed 4 bases and J 6 bases; nucleotides not matched to a gene: 10. The CDR3 contains 16 residues. The CDR3 sequence: CASSLRTGGAGNEQFF. The CDR3 bases are TGTGCCAGCTCACTTAGAACAGGGGGCGCGGGCAATGAGCAGTTCTTC.

CDR3 in DNA: TGTGCCAGCAGTGACGAGGGGGCGATTGGTGCAGATACGCAGTATTTT. As protein: CASSDEGAIGADTQYF. The genes are TRBV6-1 and TRBJ2-3; 7 bases agree with TRBD1. Germline CDR1 and CDR2: MNHNS and SASEGT. V lost 3 bases to trimming and J lost 4 bases; unmatched junction nucleotides: 10. CDR3 length: 16 residues.

This chain uses TRBV24-1 with TRBJ1-2; maybe TRBD1 (6 bases). The germline V gene has CDR1 KGHDR and CDR2 SFDVKD. This CDR3 is 13 amino acids long. V gave up 4 bases and J gave up 8 bases, with 13 bases separating them. The CDR3 nucleotides read TGTGCCACCAGTGAAGCCCAGGGGAGAGGCTACACCTTC. Its protein product is CATSEAQGRGYTF.

This chain links TRBV5-4 with TRBJ1-2; a possible D gene is TRBD1 (6 bases). Germline V gives CDR1 SGHNT, CDR2 YYREEE (reference sequence). The CDR3 has 14 amino acids. Trimming removed 3 bases at V and 1 base at J, with 10 bases between. CDR3 DNA sequence: TGTGCCAGCAGCTACCCGGACAGTAACTATGGCTACACCTTC. Encoded protein: CASSYPDSNYGYTF.

In its sample, this clone was seen a few times. The chain combines TRBV19 with TRBJ2-7; 9 positions match TRBD1. This CDR3 region has 13 residues. Germline V CDR1 and CDR2: LNHDA, SQIVND (reference sequence). Unmatched junction bases numbered 2, after V lost 5 bases and J lost 3 bases. The chain's CDR3 is CASSLTGGYEQYF. The CDR3 DNA follows: TGTGCCAGTAGTTTGACAGGGGGCTACGAGCAGTACTTC.

This sequence joins TRBV12-3 or TRBV12-4 and TRBJ1-2; 10 bases are a match to TRBD1. Trimming removed 6 bases from V and 6 bases from J; junction bases left unmatched: 4. CDR3 length equals 13 residues. CDR3 in amino acids: CASSLGTGDGYTF. The CDR3 coding sequence is TGTGCCAGCAGCTTGGGGACAGGGGATGGCTACACCTTC.

The rearrangement uses TRBV2 and TRBJ2-3, with 13 bases identical to TRBD2. Germline V gives CDR1 SNHLY, CDR2 FYNNEI. J gave up 6 bases and V 6 bases, and 9 bases lay outside the gene matches. The CDR3 covers 16 residues. The CDR3 is CASSLRLAGGSDTQYF. The CDR3 DNA reads as TGTGCCAGCAGCCTGAGACTAGCGGGGGGATCGGATACGCAGTATTTT.

The chain employs TRBV3-1 (or the pseudogene TRBV3-2) and TRBJ2-5; a weak D match, TRBD2 (6 bases). Per the germline V gene, CDR1 is LGHDT and CDR2 is YNNKEL (reference sequence). V lost 5 bases to trimming and J lost 5 bases, with 15 bases between them. The CDR3 is 14 residues long. The CDR3: CASSNYGGRETQYF. In DNA form, the CDR3 reads TGTGCCAGCAGCAATTACGGGGGTAGGGAGACCCAGTACTTC.

The chain links TRBV15 to TRBJ1-4; TRBD1 might be the D (6 bases). Per germline, CDR1 LNHNV and CDR2 YYDKDF (reference sequence). The CDR3 extends over 14 amino acids. The V end lost 6 bases, the J end lost 8 bases, and 16 bases lay between the germline ends. In DNA form, the CDR3 reads TGTGCCACCAGGAGGGGGAGGGCGGACGAAAAACTGTTTTTT. Its protein product is CATRRGRADEKLFF.

Only one count was recorded for this clone. The chain carries TRBV7-2 and TRBJ2-7; D gene uncertain. The germline V gene has CDR1 SGHTA and CDR2 FQGNSA. Trimming pared 5 bases from V and 2 bases from J, leaving 10 bases between. This CDR3 is built from 13 residues. The CDR3 reads CASSLPATYEQYF. In DNA, the CDR3 is TGTGCCAGCAGCCTCCCCGCGACCTACGAGCAGTACTTC.

This clone appeared once. V usage is TRBV29-1 and J usage is TRBJ2-1; D is perhaps TRBD2 (5 bases). Germline V gives CDR1 SQVTM, CDR2 ANQGSEA. CDR3 length: 13 amino acids. V shed 8 bases and J shed 10 bases, with 21 bases lying between them. The CDR3: CSSCLAAVGEQFF. The CDR3 bases are TGCAGCTCTTGCCTAGCAGCAGTGGGGGAGCAGTTCTTC.

The rearrangement links TRBV11-3 to TRBJ2-3; D possibly corresponds to TRBD1 (6 bases). This CDR3 region has 13 residues. Trimming shortened V by 0 bases and J by 11 bases, and 12 bases separated the two germline ends. Per the germline V gene, CDR1 is SGHNT and CDR2 is YENEEA. Here the CDR3 DNA reads TGTGCCAGCAGCTTAGATCAGACAGGATGGCAGTATTTT. It encodes CASSLDQTGWQYF.

V and J are TRBV11-2 and TRBJ2-3, with a possible D match to TRBD1 (6 bases). Germline assignment: CDR1 SGHAT and CDR2 FQNNGV. This CDR3 region has 14 residues. V lost 5 bases and J lost 2, with 11 bases in between. In DNA form, the CDR3 reads TGTGCCAGCAGCCGTGACAGGCTCACAGATACGCAGTATTTT. Translated, it gives CASSRDRLTDTQYF.